This T cell receptor beta chain was identified during a study of blood T cell repertoires in COVID-19. TCRdb's copy holds only in-frame clones and misses some; the assay was immunoSEQ multiplex PCR. In the table there are about 200,000 clones, 82% of which are singletons. Germline-derived CDR1 and CDR2 are LGHDT and YNNKEL (reference sequence). Between the trimmed V and J ends, which lost 3 bases and 4 bases, there was a span of 9 bases. This CDR3 has 13 amino acids. The sequenced sample was PBMCs or T cells enriched from blood (not recorded which). The V and J genes are TRBV3-1 (or the pseudogene TRBV3-2) and TRBJ1-1; D gene ambiguous. The receptor was derived from a woman aged 55-69 years with acute COVID-19. The CDR3 spells CASSQGSPTEAFF. The DNA of the CDR3 is TGTGCCAGCAGCCAGGGGAGCCCCACTGAAGCTTTCTTT.